This T cell receptor (beta chain) was profiled in a study of cytomegalovirus exposure and HLA in healthy donors listed by TCRdb under 2017. The study in broad terms: In an earlier analysis of some 550 of the donors, 276 Gb of sequence data and approximately 120 million unique TCR beta sequences from 150 million to 200 million T cells were reported. Of the roughly 410 genotyped donors, approximately 81% were placed in the genetic ancestry cluster associated with self-reported Caucasian donors. In a later genetic analysis, genome-wide SNP genotypes for 398 of the 666 donors were used, and that subset was treated as a discovery cohort. The study combined high-throughput TCR immunosequencing, statistical association of individual TCRs with disease status, and machine learning to predict cytomegalovirus infection status. All discovery cohort repertoires had been generated using a single sequencing platform. Class I and class II HLA loci were covered by the typing at four-digit resolution. Donor age, sex, ethnicity and CMV serostatus were collected together with the repertoire data. Along with the roughly 670-subject first cohort, a separate validation cohort of over a hundred different subjects was used. The study used immunosequencing to profile the T cell repertoires of approximately 690 subjects and linked those repertoires to cytomegalovirus serostatus. The number of donors typed differed by locus, with 629-630 for A, B, C, DRB1 and DQB1, roughly 520 for DQA1, nearly 610 for DPA1, and some 440 for DPB1. To study patterns of TCR occurrence, a later analysis re-analyzed previously published TCR beta repertoires from under 750 donors and added high-resolution HLA genotyping. The study was designed to test whether signatures of past pathogen exposure could be identified by cataloging public T cell receptors. The later analysis used no new phenotypic data to find candidate immune exposures, relying instead on TCR beta sequences and their occurrence across donors. Among 300 to 500 genotyped donors of the cohort, an average of roughly 230,000 unique TCR beta nucleotide sequences was sequenced per donor, of which about 18% were non-productive. An early release covering 550 to 650 HLA-typed donors comprised about 320 gigabases of sequencing data and roughly 85 million unique TCR sequences. Five DR-DQ haplotypes were treated as single units for association and clustering because of strong linkage in the cohort. In an earlier analysis of around 540 of the donors, high-throughput TCR beta sequencing was used to judge whether each TCR beta V gene segment behaved as functional or pseudogenic.

The cohort comprised fewer than 750 healthy bone marrow donors. All cohort members were sampled while nominally healthy, although unrecorded immune exposures were likely present. The donor was CMV seronegative and was included in the group of several hundred seronegative cohort members. Every donor gave a peripheral blood sample, and the peripheral blood mononuclear cells from that sample were used for TCR beta sequencing. Genomic DNA extraction from the blood cell samples was performed with the Qiagen DNeasy Blood Extraction Kit. The library was generated by the immunoSEQ multiplex PCR assay. The multiplex PCR relied on a mix of 60 forward primers for TCR Vbeta segments and 13 reverse primers for TCR Jbeta segments. The CDR3 region of rearranged TCR beta genes was amplified from genomic DNA with a multiplex PCR assay. On the Illumina HiSeq System, the amplified TCR beta libraries were sequenced as 87-base-pair reads. Turning to the authors' computational methods: Across the 500 to 700 repertoires, a later analysis counted tens of millions of unique TCR beta chains, 8.5 million to 12 million of which were shared by at least two donors. To remove PCR and sequencing errors, raw reads were error-corrected and collapsed into unique sequences using a nearest-neighbor algorithm that merged closely related sequences. CDR3 sequences were aligned to IMGT reference sequences to assign V, D and J gene segments. Each retained sequence needed at least a six-nucleotide match to both a V gene segment and a J gene segment. Rearrangements were called productive when the CDR3 lacked stop codons and stayed in frame with V and J; all others were non-productive. CDR3 was defined by IMGT convention, running from the second conserved V-encoded cysteine to the conserved J-encoded phenylalanine. Sequences without an unambiguous match to a single V gene segment were excluded from the earlier analysis of approximately 600 of the donors. An earlier analysis of almost 600 of the donors classified V segments as functional when productive rearrangements were above 56.7% and as segregating when the standard deviation between donors was above 5%. A statistical classification framework was built for diagnosing cytomegalovirus status from the catalog of TCR beta chain sequences. In a later analysis, V and J genes were assigned by comparing TCR nucleotide sequences against IMGT/GENE-DB human TR gene sequences. Using the TCRdist pipeline, a later analysis assigned CDR3 sequences along with most-parsimonious VDJ recombination scenarios. In a later analysis, every TCR beta chain was defined by the combination of its CDR3 amino acid sequence and its V-gene family, and reads without a unique V-gene family were dropped. In a later analysis, 450 to 600 highly shared, low-generation-probability nucleotide sequences were removed to address suspected cross-contamination and a sequencing artifact. For each public chain, a later analysis derived a clonal expansion index from normalized ranks of inferred template counts within each repertoire. In a later analysis, generation probabilities were computed with a VDJ recombination model fitted to out-of-frame rearrangements, and the resulting probabilities were checked against IGoR. In a later analysis, hypergeometric tests were used to score TCR-TCR, TCR-HLA and TCR-CMV co-occurrence, with a repertoire-size bias correction applied to TCR pairs. False discovery rates were estimated in a later analysis by permuting HLA or CMV assignments 20 times. In a later analysis, co-occurring TCRs were grouped using DBSCAN, and TCRdist sequence similarity was added for clustering within HLA-allele-positive subsets. Co-occurrence clustering excluded repertoires with fewer than 30,000 or more than 120,000 public chains, plus five with anomalous nucleotide sharing. TCRdb re-hosts the immuneACCESS table, in-frame sequences only. Its copies lack some clones; in the studies checked, an unresolved V gene accounts for under half of them, and the cause for the rest is not known. The V and J calls and clone size are taken from that table; D and trimming were inferred from the DNA. In this sample the table shows about 160,000 clones, around 80% of which occur a single time. The ten largest clonotypes hold nearly 2.5% of the sample.

As encoded in the germline V gene, CDR1 is MNHNS while CDR2 is SASEGT. V gives up 2 bases and J gives up 4 bases, and the segment between their germline ends measures 8 bases. From the cysteine through the phenylalanine, the CDR3 covers 13 amino acids. The retained sequence is limited to the CDR3, 39 bases, with the frame set at the first base. The research as a whole found: Because counts were too low, seventeen rarely observed V segments, including chromosome 9 orphons, were left out of the earlier analysis of about 500 of the donors. Linkage disequilibrium might explain the correlated functional status among segregating V segments, but an unknown experimental factor could not be ruled out. V-gene and J-gene trimming of TCR beta chains was associated with a missense DCLRE1C variant in a later genetic analysis, and the association was replicated in an independent cohort. In a later analysis, the rate of TCR association differed among HLA loci, with DRB1 alleles having the most associated TCRs and HLA-C alleles having the fewest. Most CMV-associated TCR beta chains appeared to be HLA-restricted in a later analysis, and the HLA associations seemed to be driven largely by CMV exposure. A further reported finding was that TCR beta sequences accurately predicted the HLA-A and HLA-B alleles for most subjects in the first cohort. A later genetic analysis reported fewer N-insertions in productive TCRs among donors in an Asian-associated ancestry cluster than the 666-donor mean. A few of the identified cytomegalovirus-associated TCR beta chains were confirmed in vitro to be specific for cytomegalovirus antigens. In a later analysis, several top co-occurrence clusters were reported to appear linked to parvovirus B19, influenza, CMV and Epstein-Barr virus. In a later analysis, HLA-associated TCR beta chains were found to be more clonally expanded and to have lower generation probabilities than equally common non-associated chains. The classifier was reported to diagnose cytomegalovirus status with high specificity and sensitivity in both the original cohort and the validation cohort. Roughly uniform sequencing depth across donors was assumed in presence/absence analyses, although this assumption may not hold. The study gave a list of roughly 150 TCR beta chains associated with cytomegalovirus. Some IMGT-functional V segments, including TRBV6-2 and TRBV6-3, could not be distinguished by the 87-base-pair reads and were therefore excluded. Broadly in line with IMGT annotations, most TCR beta V segments showed up in productive rearrangements about 87% or about 30% of the time in an earlier analysis of approximately 640 of the donors. In a later analysis, some 17,000 TCR beta sequences were associated with specific HLA alleles at a false discovery rate of 0.05. The authors suggested that the approach could potentially be generalized to other disease states and immunological phenotypes. In this cohort, only TCR beta chains were sequenced, and detectable features were limited by the absence of alpha or paired-chain data. Because some donors lacked HLA typing at each locus, the association tests relied only on the typed subset. A cluster of highly shared sequence variants was judged likely to represent a technical artifact of the sequencing pipeline. When HLA alleles, especially DR and DQ, strongly co-occurred, TCR associations were difficult to assign to individual alleles. Across donors, most TCR sequences were observed very rarely, whereas some public TCRs were present in many individuals. For the cohort, immune exposure information was limited to CMV serostatus.

The sample holds one count of this clone. This clone's antigen is unknown. The input lacks base qualities; no much larger clone sits a single base away. The specimen was PBMCs. The sequence derives from a male donor in good health and CMV-seronegative. The V gene is TRBV6-1 and the J gene is TRBJ1-2; D gene: possibly TRBD1, on 5 matching bases. The encoded CDR3 is CASSESQGYGYTF. In nucleotides, the sequence is TGTGCCAGCAGTGAATCTCAGGGCTATGGCTACACCTTC.